This is a list of T cell receptor beta chains from one sample in a study of cytomegalovirus exposure and HLA in healthy donors. Using immunoSEQ multiplex PCR, the repertoire was profiled, and TCRdb retains in-frame clones only, with some absent. This table has about 98,000 clones, 55% to 75% appearing once. Sample: PBMCs. The receptors stem from a man in his fifties in good health and CMV-seronegative. The CDR3 runs from the conserved cysteine through the conserved F or W. Each record gives: V gene, CDR3 length, clone size, D gene, J gene, CDR3 protein, CDR3 DNA. D genes are given only for firm matches. Where a row states a size, it is once, few, many or the class of an expanded clone; other rows omit it.

V: TRBV29-1; length: 12; size: .; D: .; J: TRBJ2-7; CDR3: CSVESGFNEQYF; DNA: TGCAGCGTTGAATCAGGGTTTAACGAGCAGTACTTC
V: TRBV19; length: 15; size: once; D: .; J: TRBJ2-3; CDR3: CASSIMGTFTDTQYF; DNA: TGTGCCAGTAGTATAATGGGGACATTTACAGATACGCAGTATTTT
V: TRBV28; length: 17; size: .; D: .; J: TRBJ1-5; CDR3: CASSLRGQIYSNQPQHF; DNA: TGTGCCAGCAGTTTACGAGGACAGATATATAGCAATCAGCCCCAGCATTTT
V: TRBV10-3; length: 13; size: .; D: .; J: TRBJ2-5; CDR3: CAISVRDQETQYF; DNA: TGTGCCATCAGTGTTCGGGACCAAGAGACCCAGTACTTC
V: TRBV7-2; length: 14; size: .; D: TRBD1; J: TRBJ1-2; CDR3: CASSLDRGDYGYTF; DNA: TGTGCCAGCAGCTTAGACAGGGGCGACTATGGCTACACCTTC
V: TRBV6-6; length: 16; size: few; D: TRBD1; J: TRBJ1-4; CDR3: CASSPQRQGAGEKLFF; DNA: TGTGCCAGCAGTCCACAACGACAGGGGGCAGGAGAAAAACTGTTTTTT
V: TRBV11-2; length: 15; size: .; D: TRBD1; J: TRBJ2-7; CDR3: CASSLGQGSSYEQYF; DNA: TGTGCCAGCAGCTTAGGACAGGGGAGCTCCTACGAGCAGTACTTC
V: TRBV19; length: 15; size: few; D: .; J: TRBJ2-1; CDR3: CASSNVGGQPNEQFF; DNA: TGTGCCAGTAGTAACGTTGGCGGGCAACCCAATGAGCAGTTCTTC
V: TRBV28; length: 13; size: .; D: .; J: TRBJ1-6; CDR3: CASSSPISSPLHF; DNA: TGTGCCAGCAGTTCACCTATATCCTCACCCCTCCACTTT
V: TRBV28; length: 16; size: .; D: .; J: TRBJ2-1; CDR3: CASSLASGLAYNEQFF; DNA: TGTGCCAGCAGTTTAGCCAGCGGGCTGGCCTACAATGAGCAGTTCTTC
V: TRBV2; length: 14; size: .; D: TRBD1; J: TRBJ1-2; CDR3: CASRRTGLGYGYTF; DNA: TGTGCCAGCAGAAGGACAGGGCTAGGCTATGGCTACACCTTC
V: TRBV29-1; length: 12; size: .; D: .; J: TRBJ2-1; CDR3: CSVEGLTEEQFF; DNA: TGCAGCGTTGAAGGACTGACCGAGGAGCAGTTCTTC
V: TRBV13; length: 14; size: .; D: .; J: TRBJ1-5; CDR3: CASSAGQTNQPQHF; DNA: TGTGCCAGCAGCGCTGGACAGACCAATCAGCCCCAGCATTTT
V: TRBV5-6; length: 16; size: once; D: TRBD1; J: TRBJ1-1; CDR3: CASSLHGAGGRAEAFF; DNA: TGTGCCAGCAGCTTGCACGGGGCAGGGGGAAGAGCTGAAGCTTTCTTT
V: TRBV11-2; length: 13; size: .; D: TRBD2; J: TRBJ2-5; CDR3: CASSPSGVATQYF; DNA: TGTGCCAGCAGTCCTAGCGGGGTGGCGACCCAGTACTTC
V: TRBV5-1; length: 12; size: few; D: .; J: TRBJ2-2; CDR3: CASSRGRGELFF; DNA: TGCGCCAGCAGCAGAGGGCGAGGGGAGCTGTTTTTT
V: TRBV18; length: 15; size: .; D: .; J: TRBJ1-4; CDR3: CASSPPLQDNEKLFF; DNA: TGTGCCAGCTCACCACCGTTACAGGATAATGAAAAACTGTTTTTT
V: TRBV10-3; length: 13; size: once; D: TRBD1; J: TRBJ2-3; CDR3: CANGQGAADTQYF; DNA: TGTGCCAACGGACAGGGGGCAGCAGATACGCAGTATTTT
V: TRBV2; length: 14; size: .; D: .; J: TRBJ1-5; CDR3: CASSLETGDQPQHF; DNA: TGTGCCAGCAGTTTAGAGACAGGTGATCAGCCCCAGCATTTT
V: TRBV5-1; length: 14; size: .; D: TRBD2; J: TRBJ2-5; CDR3: CASSLEAGVETQYF; DNA: TGCGCCAGCAGCTTGGAAGCGGGAGTAGAGACCCAGTACTTC
V: TRBV4-1; length: 15; size: .; D: TRBD2; J: TRBJ2-3; CDR3: CASSQASGEGDTQYF; DNA: TGCGCCAGCAGCCAAGCTAGCGGGGAAGGGGATACGCAGTATTTT
V: TRBV6-5; length: 13; size: .; D: .; J: TRBJ2-7; CDR3: CASSAEGAYEQYF; DNA: TGTGCCAGCAGTGCCGAGGGGGCCTACGAGCAGTACTTC
V: TRBV19; length: 15; size: .; D: .; J: TRBJ2-2; CDR3: CASRRGGGNTGELFF; DNA: TGTGCCAGTAGAAGGGGGGGCGGTAACACCGGGGAGCTGTTTTTT
V: TRBV7-3; length: 15; size: .; D: TRBD1; J: TRBJ1-2; CDR3: CASSLTGQGSYGYTF; DNA: TGTGCCAGCAGCTTAACGGGACAGGGGAGCTATGGCTACACCTTC
V: TRBV7-5; length: 18; size: once; D: .; J: TRBJ2-2; CDR3: CARSFRLAGVTNTGELFF; DNA: TGTGCCAGAAGCTTCCGTCTAGCGGGGGTCACGAACACCGGGGAGCTGTTTTTT
V: TRBV19; length: 21; size: .; D: TRBD1; J: TRBJ1-5; CDR3: CASKVGASRRDSVYSNQPQHF; DNA: TGTGCCAGTAAAGTGGGCGCGAGCCGCCGGGACAGCGTTTATAGCAATCAGCCCCAGCATTTT
V: TRBV2; length: 14; size: .; D: .; J: TRBJ1-4; CDR3: CASSDLRRGEKLFF; DNA: TGTGCCAGCAGTGATCTCAGGAGGGGAGAAAAACTGTTTTTT
V: TRBV7-9; length: 17; size: .; D: TRBD1; J: TRBJ1-1; CDR3: CASSLALGQGAWTEAFF; DNA: TGTGCCAGCAGCTTAGCGCTCGGGCAGGGGGCATGGACTGAAGCTTTCTTT